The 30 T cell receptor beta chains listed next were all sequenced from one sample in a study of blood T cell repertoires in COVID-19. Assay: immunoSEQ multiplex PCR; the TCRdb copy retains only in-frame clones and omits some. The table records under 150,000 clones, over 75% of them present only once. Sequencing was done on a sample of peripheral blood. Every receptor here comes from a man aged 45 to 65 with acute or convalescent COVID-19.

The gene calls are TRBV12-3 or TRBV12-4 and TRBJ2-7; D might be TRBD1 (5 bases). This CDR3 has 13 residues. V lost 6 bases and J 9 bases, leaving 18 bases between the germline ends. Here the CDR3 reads CASRPTGSHGQYF. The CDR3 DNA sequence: TGTGCCAGCAGGCCCACAGGTTCCCACGGGCAGTACTTC.

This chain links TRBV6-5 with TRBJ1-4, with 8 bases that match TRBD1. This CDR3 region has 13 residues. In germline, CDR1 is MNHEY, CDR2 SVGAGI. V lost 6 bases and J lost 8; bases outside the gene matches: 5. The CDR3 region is CASRDRVGEKLFF. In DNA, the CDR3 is TGTGCCAGCAGGGACAGGGTCGGAGAAAAACTGTTTTTT.

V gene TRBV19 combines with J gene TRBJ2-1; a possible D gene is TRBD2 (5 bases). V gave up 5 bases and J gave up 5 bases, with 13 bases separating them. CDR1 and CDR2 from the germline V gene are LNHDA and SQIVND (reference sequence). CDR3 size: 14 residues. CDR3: CASSLEVRNNEQFF. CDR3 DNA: TGTGCCAGTAGTCTGGAGGTCAGAAACAATGAGCAGTTCTTC.

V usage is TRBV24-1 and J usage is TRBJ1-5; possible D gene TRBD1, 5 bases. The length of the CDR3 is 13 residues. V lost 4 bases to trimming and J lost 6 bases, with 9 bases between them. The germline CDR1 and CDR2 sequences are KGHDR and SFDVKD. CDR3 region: CATSESQGQPQHF. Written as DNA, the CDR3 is TGTGCCACCAGTGAATCCCAGGGTCAGCCCCAGCATTTT.

In DNA form, the CDR3 reads TGTGCCAGCAGTGAAACCGGGCCGGGGTACGGCTACACCTTC. It is translated as CASSETGPGYGYTF. V gene TRBV2 combines with J gene TRBJ1-2; unclear D gene. In germline, CDR1 is SNHLY, CDR2 FYNNEI. CDR3 length equals 14 residues. Trimming cost V 2 bases and J 8 bases, with 15 bases left between them.

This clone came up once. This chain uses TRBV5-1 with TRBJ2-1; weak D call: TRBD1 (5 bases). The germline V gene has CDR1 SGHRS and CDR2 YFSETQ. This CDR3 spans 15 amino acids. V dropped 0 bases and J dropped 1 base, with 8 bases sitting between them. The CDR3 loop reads CASSLGQQSYNEQFF. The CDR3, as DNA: TGCGCCAGCAGCTTGGGACAGCAATCCTACAATGAGCAGTTCTTC.

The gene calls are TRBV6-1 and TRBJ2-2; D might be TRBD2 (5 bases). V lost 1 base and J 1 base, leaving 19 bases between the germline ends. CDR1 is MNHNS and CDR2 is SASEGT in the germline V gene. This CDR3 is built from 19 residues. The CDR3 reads CASSEGDGLARLNTGELFF. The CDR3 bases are TGTGCCAGCAGTGAAGGAGATGGACTCGCTCGGCTGAACACCGGGGAGCTGTTTTTT.

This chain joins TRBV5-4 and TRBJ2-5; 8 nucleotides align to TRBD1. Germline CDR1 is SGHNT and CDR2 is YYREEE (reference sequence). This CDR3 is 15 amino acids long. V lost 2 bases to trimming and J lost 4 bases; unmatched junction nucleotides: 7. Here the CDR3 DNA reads TGTGCCAGCAGCTTCGACACAGGGGGAGGAGAGACCCAGTACTTC. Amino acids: CASSFDTGGGETQYF.

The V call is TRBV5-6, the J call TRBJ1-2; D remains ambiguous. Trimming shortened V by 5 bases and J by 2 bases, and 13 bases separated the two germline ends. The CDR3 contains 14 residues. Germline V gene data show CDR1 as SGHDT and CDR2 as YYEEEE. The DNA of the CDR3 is TGTGCCAGCAGTTTAGCGGGTATAAACTATGGCTACACCTTC. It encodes CASSLAGINYGYTF.

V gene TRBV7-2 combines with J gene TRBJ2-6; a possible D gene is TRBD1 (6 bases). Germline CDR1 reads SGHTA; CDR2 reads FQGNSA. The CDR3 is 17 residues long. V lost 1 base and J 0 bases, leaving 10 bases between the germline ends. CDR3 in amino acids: CASSLEGVYSGANVLTF. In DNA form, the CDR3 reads TGTGCCAGCAGCTTAGAGGGGGTCTACTCTGGGGCCAACGTCCTGACTTTC. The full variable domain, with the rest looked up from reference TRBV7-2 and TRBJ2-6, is GAGVSQSPSNKVTEKGKDVELRCDPISGHTALYWYRQSLGQGLEFLIYFQGNSAPDKSGLPSDRFSAERTGGSVSTLTIQRTQQEDSAVYLCASSLEGVYSGANVLTFGAGSRLTVL.

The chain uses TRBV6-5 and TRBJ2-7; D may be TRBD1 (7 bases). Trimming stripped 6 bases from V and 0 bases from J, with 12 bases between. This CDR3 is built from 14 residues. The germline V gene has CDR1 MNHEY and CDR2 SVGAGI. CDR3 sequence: CASRQGGTSYEQYF. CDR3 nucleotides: TGTGCCAGCAGGCAGGGGGGAACCTCCTACGAGCAGTACTTC.

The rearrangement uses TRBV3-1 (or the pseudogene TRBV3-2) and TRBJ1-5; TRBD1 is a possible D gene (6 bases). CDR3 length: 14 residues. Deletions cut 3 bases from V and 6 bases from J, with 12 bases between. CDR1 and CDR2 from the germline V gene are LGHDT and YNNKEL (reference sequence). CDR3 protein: CASSHGQTGQPQHF. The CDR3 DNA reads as TGTGCCAGCAGCCATGGACAGACCGGTCAGCCCCAGCATTTT.

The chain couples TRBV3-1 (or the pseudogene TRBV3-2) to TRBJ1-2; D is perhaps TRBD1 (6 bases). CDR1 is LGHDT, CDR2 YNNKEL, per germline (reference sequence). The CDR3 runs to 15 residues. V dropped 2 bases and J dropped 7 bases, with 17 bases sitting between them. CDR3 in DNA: TGTGCCAGCAGCCAAAAGGGACAACTTGGGCGTGGCTACACCTTC. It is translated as CASSQKGQLGRGYTF.

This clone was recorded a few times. Written as DNA, the CDR3 is TGTGCCAGCAGTTTATTCCGGGACAGGCTATATGGCTACACCTTC. It codes for CASSLFRDRLYGYTF. V and J are TRBV27 and TRBJ1-2; 8 bases are shared with TRBD1. Germline loops: CDR1 MNHEY, CDR2 SMNVEV (reference sequence). The CDR3 consists of 15 residues. Unmatched junction bases numbered 6, after V lost 1 base and J lost 5 bases.

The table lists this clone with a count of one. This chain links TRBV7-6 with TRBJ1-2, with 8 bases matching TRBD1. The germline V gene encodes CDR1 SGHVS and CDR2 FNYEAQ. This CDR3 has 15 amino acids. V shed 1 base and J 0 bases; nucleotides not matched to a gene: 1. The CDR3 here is CASSLGQGSNYGYTF. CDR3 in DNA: TGTGCCAGCAGCTTAGGACAGGGGTCTAACTATGGCTACACCTTC.

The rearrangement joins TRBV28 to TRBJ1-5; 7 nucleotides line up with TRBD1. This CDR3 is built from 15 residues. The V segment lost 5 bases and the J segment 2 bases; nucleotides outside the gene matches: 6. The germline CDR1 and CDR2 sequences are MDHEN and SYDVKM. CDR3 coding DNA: TGTGCCAGCAGTCCGAGGGGGCTCGGCAATCAGCCCCAGCATTTT. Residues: CASSPRGLGNQPQHF.

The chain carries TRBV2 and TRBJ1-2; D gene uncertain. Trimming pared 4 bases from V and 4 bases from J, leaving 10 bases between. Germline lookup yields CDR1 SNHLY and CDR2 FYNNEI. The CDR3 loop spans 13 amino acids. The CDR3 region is CASSVLGSYGYTF. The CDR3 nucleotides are TGTGCCAGCAGTGTGTTGGGGAGCTATGGCTACACCTTC. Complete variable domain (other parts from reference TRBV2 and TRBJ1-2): EPEVTQTPSHQVTQMGQEVILRCVPISNHLYFYWYRQILGQKVEFLVSFYNNEISEKSEIFDDQFSVERPDGSNFTLKIRSTKLEDSAMYFCASSVLGSYGYTFGSGTRLTVV.

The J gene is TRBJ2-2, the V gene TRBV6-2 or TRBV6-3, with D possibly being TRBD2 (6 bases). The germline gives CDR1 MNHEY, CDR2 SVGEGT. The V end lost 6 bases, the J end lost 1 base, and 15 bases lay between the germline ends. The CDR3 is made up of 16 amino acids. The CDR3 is CASSRRDFLNTGELFF. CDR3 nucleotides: TGTGCCAGCAGCCGACGGGACTTTTTGAACACCGGGGAGCTGTTTTTT.

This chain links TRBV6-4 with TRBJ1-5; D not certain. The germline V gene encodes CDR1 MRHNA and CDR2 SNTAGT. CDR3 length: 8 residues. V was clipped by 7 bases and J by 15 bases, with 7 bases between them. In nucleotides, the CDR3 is TGTGCCAGCAAAGGGAGGCATTTT. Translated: CASKGRHF.

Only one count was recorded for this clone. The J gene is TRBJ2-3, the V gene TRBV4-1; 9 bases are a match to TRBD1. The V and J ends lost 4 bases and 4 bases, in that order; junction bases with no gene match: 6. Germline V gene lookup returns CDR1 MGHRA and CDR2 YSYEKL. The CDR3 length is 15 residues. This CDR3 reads CASSPPGQGADTQYF. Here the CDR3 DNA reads TGCGCCAGCAGCCCACCGGGACAGGGTGCAGATACGCAGTATTTT.

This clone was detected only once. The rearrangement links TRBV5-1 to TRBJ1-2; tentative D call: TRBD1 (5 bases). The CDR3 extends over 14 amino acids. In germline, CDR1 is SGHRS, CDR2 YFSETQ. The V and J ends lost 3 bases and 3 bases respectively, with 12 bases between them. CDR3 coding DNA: TGCGCCAGCAGCTCCCCGGGACTTGACTATGGCTACACCTTC. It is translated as CASSSPGLDYGYTF.

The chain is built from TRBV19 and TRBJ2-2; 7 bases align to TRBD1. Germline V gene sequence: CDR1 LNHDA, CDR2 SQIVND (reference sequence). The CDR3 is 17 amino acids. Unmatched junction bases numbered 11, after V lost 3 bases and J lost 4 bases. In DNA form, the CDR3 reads TGTGCCAGTAGTATTCCGACAGGGAGCGGTGTCACCGGGGAGCTGTTTTTT. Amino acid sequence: CASSIPTGSGVTGELFF.

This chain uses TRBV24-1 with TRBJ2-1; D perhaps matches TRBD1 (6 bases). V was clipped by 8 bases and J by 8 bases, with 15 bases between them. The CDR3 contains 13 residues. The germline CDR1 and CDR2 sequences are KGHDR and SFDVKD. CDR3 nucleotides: TGTGCCACCAAGGGGACAAAGCTCGATGAGCAGTTCTTC. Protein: CATKGTKLDEQFF.

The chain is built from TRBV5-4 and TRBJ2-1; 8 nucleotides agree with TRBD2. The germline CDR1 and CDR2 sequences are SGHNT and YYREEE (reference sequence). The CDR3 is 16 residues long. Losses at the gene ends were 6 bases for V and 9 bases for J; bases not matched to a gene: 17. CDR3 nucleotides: TGTGCCAGCACCCTACGGGCGGGAGGAGGAGGGGGTGAGCAGTTCTTC. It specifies CASTLRAGGGGGEQFF.

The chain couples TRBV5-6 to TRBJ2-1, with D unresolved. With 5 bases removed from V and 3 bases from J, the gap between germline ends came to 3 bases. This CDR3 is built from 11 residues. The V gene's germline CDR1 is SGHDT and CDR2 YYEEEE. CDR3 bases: TGTGCCAGCAGTTACTACAATGAGCAGTTCTTC. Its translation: CASSYYNEQFF.

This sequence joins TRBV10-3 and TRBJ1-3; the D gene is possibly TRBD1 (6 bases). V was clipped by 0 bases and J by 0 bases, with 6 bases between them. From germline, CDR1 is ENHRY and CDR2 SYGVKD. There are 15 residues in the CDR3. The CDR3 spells CAISESTGSGNTIYF. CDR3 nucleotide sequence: TGTGCCATCAGTGAGTCGACAGGCTCTGGAAACACCATATATTTT.

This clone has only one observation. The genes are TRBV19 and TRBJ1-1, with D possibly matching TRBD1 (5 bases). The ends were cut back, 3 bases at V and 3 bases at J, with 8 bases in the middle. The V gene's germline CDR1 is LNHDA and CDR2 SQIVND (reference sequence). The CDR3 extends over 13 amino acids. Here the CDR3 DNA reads TGTGCCAGTAGTATGGGGGGTCACACTGAAGCTTTCTTT. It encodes CASSMGGHTEAFF.

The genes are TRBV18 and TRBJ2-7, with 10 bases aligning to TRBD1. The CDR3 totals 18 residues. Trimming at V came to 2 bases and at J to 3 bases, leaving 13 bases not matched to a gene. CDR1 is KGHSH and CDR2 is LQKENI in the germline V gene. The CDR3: CASSPVWARGTGVYEQYF. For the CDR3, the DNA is TGTGCCAGCTCACCAGTTTGGGCCCGTGGGACAGGGGTCTACGAGCAGTACTTC.

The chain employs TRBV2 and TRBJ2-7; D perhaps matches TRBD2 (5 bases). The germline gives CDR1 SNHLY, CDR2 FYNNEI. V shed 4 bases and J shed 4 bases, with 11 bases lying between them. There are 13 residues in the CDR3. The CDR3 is CASSVLRGYEQYF. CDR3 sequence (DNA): TGTGCCAGCAGTGTCTTGAGAGGGTACGAGCAGTACTTC.

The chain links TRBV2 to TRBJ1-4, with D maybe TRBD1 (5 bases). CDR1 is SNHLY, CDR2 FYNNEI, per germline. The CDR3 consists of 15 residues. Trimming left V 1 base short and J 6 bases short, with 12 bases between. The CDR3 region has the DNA TGTGCCAGCAGTGAAGAGAAGGGGTTTTATGAAAAACTGTTTTTT. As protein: CASSEEKGFYEKLFF.